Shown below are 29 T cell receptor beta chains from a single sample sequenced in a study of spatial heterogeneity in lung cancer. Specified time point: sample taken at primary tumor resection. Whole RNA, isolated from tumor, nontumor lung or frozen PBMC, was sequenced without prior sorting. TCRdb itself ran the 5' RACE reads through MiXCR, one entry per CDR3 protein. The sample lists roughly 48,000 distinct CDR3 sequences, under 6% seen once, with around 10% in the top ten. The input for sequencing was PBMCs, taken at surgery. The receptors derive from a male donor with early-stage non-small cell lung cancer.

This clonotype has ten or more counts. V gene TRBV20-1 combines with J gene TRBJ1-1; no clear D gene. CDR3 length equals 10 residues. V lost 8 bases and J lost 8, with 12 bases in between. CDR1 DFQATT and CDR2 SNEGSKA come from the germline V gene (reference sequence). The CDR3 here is CSSFRREAFF. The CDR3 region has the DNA TGCAGTTCTTTCCGGCGGGAAGCTTTCTTT.

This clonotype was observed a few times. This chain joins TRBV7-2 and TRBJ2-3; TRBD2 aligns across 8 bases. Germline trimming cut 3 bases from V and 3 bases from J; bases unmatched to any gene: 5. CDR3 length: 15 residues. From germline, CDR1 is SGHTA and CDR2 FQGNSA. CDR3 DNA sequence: TGTGCCAGCAGCTTCGGGGGGGTTGGTACAGATACGCAGTATTTT. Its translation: CASSFGGVGTDTQYF.

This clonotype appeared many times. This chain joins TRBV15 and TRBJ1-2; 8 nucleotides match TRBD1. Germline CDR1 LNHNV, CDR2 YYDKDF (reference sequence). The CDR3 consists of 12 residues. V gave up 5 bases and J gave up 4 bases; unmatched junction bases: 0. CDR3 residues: CATSGQGYGYTF. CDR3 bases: TGTGCCACCAGCGGACAGGGCTATGGCTACACCTTC.

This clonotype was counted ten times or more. The CDR3 coding sequence is TGCAGTGCTAGAGATTTGACTAGCGCCGACGAGCAGTACTTC. It is translated as CSARDLTSADEQYF. The rearrangement uses TRBV20-1 and TRBJ2-7; 8 bases are shared with TRBD2. V lost 0 bases and J lost 5; bases outside the gene matches: 6. This CDR3 is 14 amino acids long. The germline gives CDR1 DFQATT, CDR2 SNEGSKA (reference sequence).

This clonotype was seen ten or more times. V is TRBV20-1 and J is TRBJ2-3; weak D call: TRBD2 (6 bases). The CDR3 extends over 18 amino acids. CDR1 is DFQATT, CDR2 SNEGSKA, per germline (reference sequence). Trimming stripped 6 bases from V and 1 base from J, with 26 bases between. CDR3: CSARRGSGGLPGTDTQYF. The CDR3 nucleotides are TGCAGTGCCCGAAGGGGTAGCGGAGGCCTTCCGGGCACAGATACGCAGTATTTT.

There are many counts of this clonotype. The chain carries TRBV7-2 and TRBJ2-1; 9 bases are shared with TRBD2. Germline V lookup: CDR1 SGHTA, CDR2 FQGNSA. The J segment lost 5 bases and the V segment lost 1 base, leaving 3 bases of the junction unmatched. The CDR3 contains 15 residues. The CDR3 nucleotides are TGTGCCAGCAGCTTAGTGGTAGCGGGAGACAATGAGCAGTTCTTC. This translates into CASSLVVAGDNEQFF.

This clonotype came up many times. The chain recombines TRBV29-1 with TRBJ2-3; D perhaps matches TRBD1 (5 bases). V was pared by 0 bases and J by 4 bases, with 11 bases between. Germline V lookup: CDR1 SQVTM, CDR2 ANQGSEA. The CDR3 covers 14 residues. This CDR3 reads CSVEEGHSPDTQYF. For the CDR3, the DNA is TGCAGCGTTGAAGAAGGACACTCTCCAGATACGCAGTATTTT.

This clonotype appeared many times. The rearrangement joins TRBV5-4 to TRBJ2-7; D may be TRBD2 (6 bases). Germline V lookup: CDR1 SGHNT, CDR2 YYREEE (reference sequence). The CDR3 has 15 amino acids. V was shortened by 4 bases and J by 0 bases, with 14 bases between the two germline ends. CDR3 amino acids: CASSLGGSNSYEQYF. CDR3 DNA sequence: TGTGCCAGCAGCCTTGGGGGGTCAAACTCCTACGAGCAGTACTTC.

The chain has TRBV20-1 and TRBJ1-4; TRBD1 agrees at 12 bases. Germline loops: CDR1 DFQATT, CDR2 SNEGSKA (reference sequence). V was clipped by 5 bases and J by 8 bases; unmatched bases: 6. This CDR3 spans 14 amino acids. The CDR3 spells CSAAPGTGGEKLFF. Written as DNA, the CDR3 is TGCAGTGCTGCGCCCGGGACAGGGGGCGAAAAACTGTTTTTT.

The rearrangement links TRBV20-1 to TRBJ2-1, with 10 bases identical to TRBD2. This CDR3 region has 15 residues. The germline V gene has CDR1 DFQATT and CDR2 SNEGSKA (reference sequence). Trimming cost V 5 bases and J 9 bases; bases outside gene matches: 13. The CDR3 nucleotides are TGCAGTGCTGGACGAAGCGGGAGGGCCAGGGTTGAGCAGTTCTTC. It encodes CSAGRSGRARVEQFF.

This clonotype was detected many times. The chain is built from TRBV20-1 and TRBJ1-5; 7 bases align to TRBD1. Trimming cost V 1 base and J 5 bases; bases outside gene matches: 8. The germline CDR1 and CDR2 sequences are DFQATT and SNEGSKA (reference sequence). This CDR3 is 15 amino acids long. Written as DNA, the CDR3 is TGCAGTGCTAGAGCAGGACAGGCTGACTATCAGCCCCAGCATTTT. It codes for CSARAGQADYQPQHF.

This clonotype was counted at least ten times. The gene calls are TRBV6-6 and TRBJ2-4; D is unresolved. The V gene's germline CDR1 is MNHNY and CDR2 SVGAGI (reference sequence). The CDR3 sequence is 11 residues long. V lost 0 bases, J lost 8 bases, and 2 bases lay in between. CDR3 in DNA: TGTGCCAGCAGTTACTCTGACATTCAGTACTTC. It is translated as CASSYSDIQYF.

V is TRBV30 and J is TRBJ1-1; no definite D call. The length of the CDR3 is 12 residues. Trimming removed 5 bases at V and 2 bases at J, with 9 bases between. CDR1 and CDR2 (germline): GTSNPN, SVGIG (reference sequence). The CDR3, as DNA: TGTGCCTGGGACCGCGGAAACACTGAAGCTTTCTTT. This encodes CAWDRGNTEAFF.

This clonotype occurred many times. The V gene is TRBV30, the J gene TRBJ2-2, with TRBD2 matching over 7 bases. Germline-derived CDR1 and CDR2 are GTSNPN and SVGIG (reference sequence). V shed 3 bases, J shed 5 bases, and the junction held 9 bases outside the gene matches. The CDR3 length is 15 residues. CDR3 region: CAWRKGTIFTGELFF. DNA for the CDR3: TGTGCCTGGAGGAAGGGGACTATATTTACCGGGGAGCTGTTTTTT.

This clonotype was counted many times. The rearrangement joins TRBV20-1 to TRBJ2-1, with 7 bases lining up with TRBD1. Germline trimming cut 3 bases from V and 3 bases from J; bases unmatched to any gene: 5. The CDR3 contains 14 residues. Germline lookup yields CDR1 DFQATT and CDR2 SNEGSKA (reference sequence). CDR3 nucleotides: TGCAGTGCTAGGCAGGGGGTAAACTACAATGAGCAGTTCTTC. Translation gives CSARQGVNYNEQFF.

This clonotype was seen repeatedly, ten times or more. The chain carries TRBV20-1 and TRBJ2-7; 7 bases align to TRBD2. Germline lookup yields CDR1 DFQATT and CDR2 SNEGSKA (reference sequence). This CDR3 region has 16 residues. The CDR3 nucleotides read TGCGCCCTGGGAGGCCTAGCGGTGTCTAATAACTACGAGCAGTACTTC. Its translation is CALGGLAVSNNYEQYF.

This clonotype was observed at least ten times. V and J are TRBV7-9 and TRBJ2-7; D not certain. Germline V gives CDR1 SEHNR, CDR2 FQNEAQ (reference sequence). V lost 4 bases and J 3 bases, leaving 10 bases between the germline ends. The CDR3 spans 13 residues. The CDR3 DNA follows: TGTGCCAGCAGCTCGGGCAGGATCTACGAGCAGTACTTC. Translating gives CASSSGRIYEQYF.

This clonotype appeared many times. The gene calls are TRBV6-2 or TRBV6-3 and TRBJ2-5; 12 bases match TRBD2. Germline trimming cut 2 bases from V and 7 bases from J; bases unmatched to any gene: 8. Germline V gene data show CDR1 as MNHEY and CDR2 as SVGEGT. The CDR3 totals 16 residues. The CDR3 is CASSYRLAGDRATQYF. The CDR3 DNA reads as TGTGCCAGCAGTTACCGACTAGCGGGAGATAGGGCGACCCAGTACTTC.

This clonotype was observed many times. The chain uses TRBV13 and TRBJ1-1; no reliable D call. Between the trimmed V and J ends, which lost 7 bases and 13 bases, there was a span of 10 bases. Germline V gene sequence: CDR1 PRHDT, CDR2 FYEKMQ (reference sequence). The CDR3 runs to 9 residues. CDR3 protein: CASISNDFF. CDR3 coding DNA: TGTGCCAGCATCTCCAACGATTTCTTT.

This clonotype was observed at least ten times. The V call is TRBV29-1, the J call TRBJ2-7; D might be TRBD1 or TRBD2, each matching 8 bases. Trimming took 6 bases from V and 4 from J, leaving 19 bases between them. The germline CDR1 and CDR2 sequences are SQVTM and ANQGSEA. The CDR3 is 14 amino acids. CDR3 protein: CSVSDRGGRYEQYF. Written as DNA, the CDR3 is TGCAGCGTCTCCGACAGGGGCGGGAGGTACGAGCAGTACTTC.

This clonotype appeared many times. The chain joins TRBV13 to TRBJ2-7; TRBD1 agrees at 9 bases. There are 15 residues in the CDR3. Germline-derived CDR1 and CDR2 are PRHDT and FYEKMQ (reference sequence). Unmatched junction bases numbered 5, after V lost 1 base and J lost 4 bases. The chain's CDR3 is CASSLAGQGSYEQYF. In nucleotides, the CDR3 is TGTGCCAGCAGCTTAGCGGGACAGGGTTCGTACGAGCAGTACTTC.

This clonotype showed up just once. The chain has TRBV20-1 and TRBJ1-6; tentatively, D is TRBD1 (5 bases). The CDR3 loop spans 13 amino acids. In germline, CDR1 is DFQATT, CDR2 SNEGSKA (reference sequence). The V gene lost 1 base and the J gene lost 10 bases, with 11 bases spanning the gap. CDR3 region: CSARGRGESPLHF. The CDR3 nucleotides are TGCAGTGCTAGAGGTCGAGGGGAATCACCCCTCCACTTT.

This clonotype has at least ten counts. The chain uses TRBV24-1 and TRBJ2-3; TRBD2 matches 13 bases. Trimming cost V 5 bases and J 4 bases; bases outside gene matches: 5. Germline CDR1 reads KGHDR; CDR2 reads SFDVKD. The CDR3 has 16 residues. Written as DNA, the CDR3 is TGTGCCACCAGTGGTGGACTAGCGGGAGCTTCAGATACGCAGTATTTT. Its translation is CATSGGLAGASDTQYF.

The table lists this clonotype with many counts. Here the CDR3 DNA reads TGTGCCAGCAGCGTAGCTACGGGGACCTACGAGCAGTACTTC. It codes for CASSVATGTYEQYF. The chain recombines TRBV9 with TRBJ2-7, with D possibly matching TRBD2 (5 bases). The CDR3 has 14 residues. In germline, CDR1 is SGDLS, CDR2 YYNGEE. The V end lost 0 bases, the J end lost 2 bases, and 9 bases lay between the germline ends. The full variable domain, with the rest looked up from reference TRBV9 and TRBJ2-7, is DSGVTQTPKHLITATGQRVTLRCSPRSGDLSVYWYQQSLDQGLQFLIQYYNGEERAKGNILERFSAQQFPDLHSELNLSSLELGDSALYFCASSVATGTYEQYFGPGTRLTVT.

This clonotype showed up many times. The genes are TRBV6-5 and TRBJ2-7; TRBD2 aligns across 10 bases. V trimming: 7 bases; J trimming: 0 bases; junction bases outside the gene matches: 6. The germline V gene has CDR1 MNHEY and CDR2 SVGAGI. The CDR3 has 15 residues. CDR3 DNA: TGTGCCAGCACCTCTAGGACTAGCGGCTCCTACGAGCAGTACTTC. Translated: CASTSRTSGSYEQYF.

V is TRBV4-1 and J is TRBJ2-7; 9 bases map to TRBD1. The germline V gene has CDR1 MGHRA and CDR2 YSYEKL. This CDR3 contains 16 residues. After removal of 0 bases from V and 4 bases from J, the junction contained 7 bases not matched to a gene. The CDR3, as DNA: TGCGCCAGCAGCCAAGACACCGGGACAGGGTCTTACGAGCAGTACTTC. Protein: CASSQDTGTGSYEQYF.

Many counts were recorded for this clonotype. CDR3 coding DNA: TGCGCCAGCAGCCAAGTAGGCGGGGCCCATGTGCAGTTCTTC. Its translation: CASSQVGGAHVQFF. The chain has TRBV4-1 and TRBJ2-1; D perhaps matches TRBD2 (6 bases). CDR1 MGHRA and CDR2 YSYEKL come from the germline V gene. There are 14 residues in the CDR3. Deletions cut 1 base from V and 12 bases from J, with 16 bases between.

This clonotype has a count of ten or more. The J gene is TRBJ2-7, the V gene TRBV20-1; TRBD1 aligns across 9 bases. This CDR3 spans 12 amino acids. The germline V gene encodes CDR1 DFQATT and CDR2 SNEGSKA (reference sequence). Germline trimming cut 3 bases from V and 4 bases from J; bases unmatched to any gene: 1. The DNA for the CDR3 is TGCAGTGCTAGGGGACAGGGATACGAGCAGTACTTC. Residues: CSARGQGYEQYF.

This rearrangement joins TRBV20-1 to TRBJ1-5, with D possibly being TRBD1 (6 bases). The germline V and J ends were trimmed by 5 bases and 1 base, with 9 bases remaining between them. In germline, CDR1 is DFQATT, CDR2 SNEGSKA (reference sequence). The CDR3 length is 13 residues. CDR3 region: CSASQGSNQPQHF. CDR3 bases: TGCAGTGCTTCTCAGGGGAGCAATCAGCCCCAGCATTTT.